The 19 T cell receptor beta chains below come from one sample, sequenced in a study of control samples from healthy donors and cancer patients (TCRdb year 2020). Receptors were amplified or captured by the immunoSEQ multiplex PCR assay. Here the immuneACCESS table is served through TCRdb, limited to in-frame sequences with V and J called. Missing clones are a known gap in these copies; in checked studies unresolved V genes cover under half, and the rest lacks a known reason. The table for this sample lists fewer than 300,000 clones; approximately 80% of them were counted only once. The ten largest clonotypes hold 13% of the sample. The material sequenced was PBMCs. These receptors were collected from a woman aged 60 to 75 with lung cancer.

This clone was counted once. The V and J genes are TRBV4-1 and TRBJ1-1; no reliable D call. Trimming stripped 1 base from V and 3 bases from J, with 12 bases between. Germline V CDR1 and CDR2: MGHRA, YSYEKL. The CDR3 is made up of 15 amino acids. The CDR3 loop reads CASSQVNADYTEAFF. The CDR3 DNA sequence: TGCGCCAGCAGCCAAGTTAACGCGGACTACACTGAAGCTTTCTTT.

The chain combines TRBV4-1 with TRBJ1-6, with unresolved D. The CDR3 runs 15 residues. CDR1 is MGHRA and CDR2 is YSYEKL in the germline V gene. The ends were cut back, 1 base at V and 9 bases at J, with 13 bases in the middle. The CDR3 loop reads CASSQGVQTGSPLHF. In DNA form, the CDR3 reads TGCGCCAGCAGCCAAGGTGTTCAGACGGGTTCACCCCTCCACTTT.

The CDR3 is CSASANTGELFF. Written as DNA, the CDR3 is TGCAGTGCTAGTGCCAACACCGGGGAGCTGTTTTTT. This chain uses TRBV20-1 with TRBJ2-2, with D hard to call. V lost 3 bases, J lost 2 bases, and 4 bases lay in between. The CDR3 loop spans 12 amino acids. Germline loops: CDR1 DFQATT, CDR2 SNEGSKA (reference sequence).

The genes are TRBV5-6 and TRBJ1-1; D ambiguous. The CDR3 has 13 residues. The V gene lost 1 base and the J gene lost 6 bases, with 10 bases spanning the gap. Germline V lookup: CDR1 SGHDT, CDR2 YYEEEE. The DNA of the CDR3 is TGTGCCAGCAGCTTGTCGCAGAGGGCTGAAGCTTTCTTT. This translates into CASSLSQRAEAFF.

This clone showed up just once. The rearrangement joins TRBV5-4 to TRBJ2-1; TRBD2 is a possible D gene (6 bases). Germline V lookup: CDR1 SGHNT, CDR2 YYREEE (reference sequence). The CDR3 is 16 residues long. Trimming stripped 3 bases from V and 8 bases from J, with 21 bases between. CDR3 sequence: CASSSLSGSQRYEQFF. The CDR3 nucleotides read TGTGCCAGCAGCTCCTTATCCGGGAGTCAACGATATGAGCAGTTCTTC.

In DNA form, the CDR3 reads TGTGCCAGCTCGCCCTCGGGGAGGGGGACAGATACGCAGTATTTT. Its translation is CASSPSGRGTDTQYF. The J gene is TRBJ2-3, the V gene TRBV18; tentative D call: TRBD2 (7 bases). The germline V and J ends were trimmed by 6 bases and 3 bases, with 16 bases remaining between them. The CDR3 contains 15 residues. Germline loops: CDR1 KGHSH, CDR2 LQKENI.

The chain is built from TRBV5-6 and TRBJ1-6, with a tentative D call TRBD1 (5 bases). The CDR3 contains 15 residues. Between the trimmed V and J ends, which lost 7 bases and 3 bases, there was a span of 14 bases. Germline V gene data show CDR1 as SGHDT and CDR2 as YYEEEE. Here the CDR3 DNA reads TGTGCCAGCGCTCTATGGGGCGGCTATAATTCACCCCTCCACTTT. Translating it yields CASALWGGYNSPLHF.

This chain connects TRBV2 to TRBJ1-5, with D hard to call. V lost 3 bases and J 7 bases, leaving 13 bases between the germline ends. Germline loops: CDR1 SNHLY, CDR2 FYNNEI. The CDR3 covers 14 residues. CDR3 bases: TGTGCCAGCAGTGAGTCTAACTTGGACCAGCCCCAGCATTTT. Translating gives CASSESNLDQPQHF.

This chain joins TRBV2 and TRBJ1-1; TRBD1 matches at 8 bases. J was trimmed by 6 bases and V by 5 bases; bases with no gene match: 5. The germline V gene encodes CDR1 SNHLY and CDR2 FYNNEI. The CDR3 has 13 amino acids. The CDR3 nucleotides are TGTGCCAGCAGTCGGACAGGGAGGGCTGAAGCTTTCTTT. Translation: CASSRTGRAEAFF. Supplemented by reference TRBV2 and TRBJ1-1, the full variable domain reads EPEVTQTPSHQVTQMGQEVILRCVPISNHLYFYWYRQILGQKVEFLVSFYNNEISEKSEIFDDQFSVERPDGSNFTLKIRSTKLEDSAMYFCASSRTGRAEAFFGQGTRLTVV.

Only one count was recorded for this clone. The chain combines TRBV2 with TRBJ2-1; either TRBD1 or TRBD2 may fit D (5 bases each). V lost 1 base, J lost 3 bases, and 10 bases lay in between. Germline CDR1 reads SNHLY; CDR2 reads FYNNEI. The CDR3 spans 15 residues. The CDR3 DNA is TGTGCCAGCAGTGAAGGGGGGACGAACTACAATGAGCAGTTCTTC. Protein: CASSEGGTNYNEQFF.

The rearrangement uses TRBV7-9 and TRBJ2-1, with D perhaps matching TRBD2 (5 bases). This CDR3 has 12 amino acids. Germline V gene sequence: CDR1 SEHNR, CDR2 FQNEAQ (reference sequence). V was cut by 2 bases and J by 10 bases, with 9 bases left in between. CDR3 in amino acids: CASSLRGPEQFF. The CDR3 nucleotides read TGTGCCAGCAGCTTACGGGGTCCCGAGCAGTTCTTC.

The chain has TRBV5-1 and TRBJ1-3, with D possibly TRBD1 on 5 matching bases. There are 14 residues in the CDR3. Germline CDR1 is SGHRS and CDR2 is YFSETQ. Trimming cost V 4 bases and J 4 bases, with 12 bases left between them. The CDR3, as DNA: TGCGCCAGCAGCGGTCAGGGAGGAGGAAACACCATATATTTT. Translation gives CASSGQGGGNTIYF.

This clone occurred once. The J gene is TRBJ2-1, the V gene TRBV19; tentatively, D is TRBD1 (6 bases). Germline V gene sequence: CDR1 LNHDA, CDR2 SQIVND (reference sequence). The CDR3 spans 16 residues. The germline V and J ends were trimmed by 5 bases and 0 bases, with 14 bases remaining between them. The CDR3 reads CASSGKQGYSYNEQFF. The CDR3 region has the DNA TGTGCCAGTAGTGGGAAACAGGGTTACTCCTACAATGAGCAGTTCTTC.

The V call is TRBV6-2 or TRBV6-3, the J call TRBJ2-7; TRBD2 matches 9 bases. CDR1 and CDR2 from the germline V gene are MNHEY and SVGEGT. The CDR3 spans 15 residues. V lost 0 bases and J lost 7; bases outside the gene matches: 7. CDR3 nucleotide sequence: TGTGCCAGCAGTTACTCGCGGGAGGGCCTTTGGGAGCAGTACTTC. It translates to CASSYSREGLWEQYF.

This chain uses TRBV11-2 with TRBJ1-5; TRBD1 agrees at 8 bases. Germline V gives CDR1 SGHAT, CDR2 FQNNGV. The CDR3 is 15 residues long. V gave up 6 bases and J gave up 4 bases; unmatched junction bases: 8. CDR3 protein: CASSLTGGGNQPQHF. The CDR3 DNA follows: TGTGCCAGCAGTCTCACAGGGGGGGGAAATCAGCCCCAGCATTTT. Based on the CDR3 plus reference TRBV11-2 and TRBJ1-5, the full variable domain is EAGVAQSPRYKIIEKRQSVAFWCNPISGHATLYWYQQILGQGPKLLIQFQNNGVVDDSQLPKDRFSAERLKGVDSTLKIQPAKLEDSAVYLCASSLTGGGNQPQHFGDGTRLSIL.

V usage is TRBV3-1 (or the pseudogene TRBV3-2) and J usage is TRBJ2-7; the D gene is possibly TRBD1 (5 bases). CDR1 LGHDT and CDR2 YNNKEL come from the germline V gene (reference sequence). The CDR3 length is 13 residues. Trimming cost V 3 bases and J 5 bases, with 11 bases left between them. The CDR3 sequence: CASSHTDRNEQYF. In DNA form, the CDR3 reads TGTGCCAGCAGCCACACCGACAGAAACGAGCAGTACTTC.

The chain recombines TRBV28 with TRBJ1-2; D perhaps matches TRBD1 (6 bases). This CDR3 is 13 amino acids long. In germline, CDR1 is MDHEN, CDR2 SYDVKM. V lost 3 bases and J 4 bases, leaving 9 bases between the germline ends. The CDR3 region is CASSFGGGYGYTF. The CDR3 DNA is TGTGCCAGCAGTTTTGGAGGGGGCTATGGCTACACCTTC.

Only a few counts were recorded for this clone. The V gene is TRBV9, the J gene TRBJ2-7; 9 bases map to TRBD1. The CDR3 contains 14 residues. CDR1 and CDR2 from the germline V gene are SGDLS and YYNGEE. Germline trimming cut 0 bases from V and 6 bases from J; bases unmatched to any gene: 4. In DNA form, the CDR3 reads TGTGCCAGCAGCGTAGCTACGACAGGGGGCGAGCAGTACTTC. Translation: CASSVATTGGEQYF. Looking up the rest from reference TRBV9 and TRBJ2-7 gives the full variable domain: DSGVTQTPKHLITATGQRVTLRCSPRSGDLSVYWYQQSLDQGLQFLIQYYNGEERAKGNILERFSAQQFPDLHSELNLSSLELGDSALYFCASSVATTGGEQYFGPGTRLTVT.

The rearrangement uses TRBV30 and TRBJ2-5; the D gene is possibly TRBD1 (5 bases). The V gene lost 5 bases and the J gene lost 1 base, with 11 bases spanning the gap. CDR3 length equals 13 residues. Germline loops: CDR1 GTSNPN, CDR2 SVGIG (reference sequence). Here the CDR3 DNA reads TGTGCCTGGGGGCGACAGTTCCAAGAGACCCAGTACTTC. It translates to CAWGRQFQETQYF. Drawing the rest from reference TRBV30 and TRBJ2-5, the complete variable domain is SQTIHQWPATLVQPVGSPLSLECTVEGTSNPNLYWYRQAAGRGLQLLFYSVGIGQISSEVPQNLSASRPQDRQFILSSKKLLLSDSGFYLCAWGRQFQETQYFGPGTRLLVL.